The source of this T cell receptor (beta chain) is a study of T cell repertoires in cytomegalovirus infection. The overall study: Public TCR beta signatures indicated both CMV infection and matching HLA type.

In regard to this clonotype: Antigen specificity is unknown.

The CDR3 consists of 15 residues. CDR1 is SEHNR, CDR2 FQNEAQ, per germline (reference sequence). V lost 4 bases and J 6 bases, leaving 18 bases between the germline ends. One entry per CDR3 protein, called by TCRdb with MiXCR from the reads. The sample carries roughly 860,000 distinct CDR3 sequences, 30% to 35% recorded once. The sample consisted of cultured CD8+ T cells from PBMCs, taken from culture after CMV antigen stimulation. The TCR comes from a human donor in good health (CMV status not recorded). Some clones in this sample may be carry-over from other donors' samples. The rearrangement links TRBV7-9 to TRBJ1-1; TRBD1 is a possible D gene (6 bases). CDR3 coding DNA: TGTGCCAGCAGCTCAGAAAAACAGGGCCCCCCTGAAGCTTTCTTT. The encoded protein is CASSSEKQGPPEAFF.